A single sample gave rise to the 32 T cell receptor beta chains below, sequenced in a study of regulatory dendritic cells for organ transplantation. The repertoire was sequenced with immunoSEQ multiplex PCR; TCRdb's copy has only in-frame clones and lacks some. The table lists over 9,000 clones, roughly two thirds of them singletons. The sample was memory CD8+ T cells from blood. Subset of the sample: CD45RO+ memory T cells. The source is a human donor in good health.

Sample share makes this clone medium-sized. The chain employs TRBV9 and TRBJ1-2, with no clear D. V was cut by 0 bases and J by 3 bases, with 6 bases left in between. The CDR3 contains 13 residues. Germline values: CDR1 SGDLS, CDR2 YYNGEE. This chain's CDR3 is CASSVGGDYGYTF. CDR3 DNA: TGTGCCAGCAGCGTAGGGGGAGACTATGGCTACACCTTC.

This clone was seen once. V and J are TRBV4-2 and TRBJ2-2; 8 nucleotides line up with TRBD1. The CDR3 has 16 residues. Germline V lookup: CDR1 LGHNA, CDR2 YNFKEQ. After removal of 0 bases from V and 3 bases from J, the junction contained 3 bases not matched to a gene. CDR3 in DNA: TGTGCCAGCAGCCAAGAACGGACAGGGTACACCGGGGAGCTGTTTTTT. This gives the protein CASSQERTGYTGELFF.

The J gene is TRBJ2-7, the V gene TRBV27; D is possibly TRBD2 (6 bases). This CDR3 has 19 amino acids. V was cut by 0 bases and J by 1 base, with 22 bases left in between. In germline, CDR1 is MNHEY, CDR2 SMNVEV (reference sequence). The CDR3: CASSLSGGFSSDGSYEQYF. DNA of the CDR3: TGTGCCAGCAGTTTATCGGGGGGATTCTCCTCCGACGGATCCTACGAGCAGTACTTC.

The rearrangement uses TRBV4-2 and TRBJ2-1, with 7 nucleotides matching TRBD2. V gave up 0 bases and J gave up 0 bases; unmatched junction bases: 5. Germline loops: CDR1 LGHNA, CDR2 YNFKEQ. The CDR3 spans 17 residues. The CDR3 DNA is TGTGCCAGCAGCCAAGAGAGCGGGATAAGCTCCTACAATGAGCAGTTCTTC. Translation: CASSQESGISSYNEQFF.

V is TRBV6-1 and J is TRBJ2-1, with D unresolved. CDR1 is MNHNS and CDR2 is SASEGT in the germline V gene. Trimming stripped 6 bases from V and 4 bases from J, with 10 bases between. The CDR3 runs 13 residues. The CDR3 DNA sequence: TGTGCCAGCAGCGGATACGAATACAATGAGCAGTTCTTC. Translating it yields CASSGYEYNEQFF.

The chain employs TRBV27 and TRBJ1-2, with 12 bases aligning to TRBD1. This CDR3 spans 18 amino acids. CDR1 and CDR2 (germline): MNHEY, SMNVEV (reference sequence). Losses at the gene ends were 0 bases for V and 7 bases for J; bases not matched to a gene: 12. The CDR3 DNA reads TGTGCCAGCAGTTTATCGATGGGGGACAGGGGGCTTTTTGCTGGCTACACCTTC. It translates to CASSLSMGDRGLFAGYTF.

The rearrangement links TRBV7-9 to TRBJ2-7; the match to TRBD1 covers 9 bases. Germline V gene lookup returns CDR1 SEHNR and CDR2 FQNEAQ (reference sequence). This CDR3 is 15 amino acids long. The V and J ends lost 4 bases and 3 bases, in that order; junction bases with no gene match: 7. CDR3: CASSSSGQGIYEQYF. The CDR3 DNA sequence: TGTGCCAGCAGCTCTTCAGGACAGGGGATCTACGAGCAGTACTTC.

This rearrangement joins TRBV30 to TRBJ2-7; D is undetermined. The CDR3 is 14 residues long. Between the trimmed V and J ends, which lost 0 bases and 4 bases, there was a span of 13 bases. The V gene's germline CDR1 is GTSNPN and CDR2 SVGIG (reference sequence). DNA for the CDR3: TGTGCCTGGAGTGTGGTCTACAGAGCTTACGAGCAGTACTTC. Protein sequence: CAWSVVYRAYEQYF.

V and J are TRBV4-3 and TRBJ1-1; no clear D. The CDR3 contains 14 residues. Trimming left V 2 bases short and J 3 bases short, with 10 bases between. Germline V gene data show CDR1 as LGHNA and CDR2 as YSLEER. The CDR3: CASSQSRVYTEAFF. The CDR3 coding sequence is TGCGCCAGCAGCCAATCGAGGGTATACACTGAAGCTTTCTTT.

V usage is TRBV6-5 and J usage is TRBJ1-1, with D maybe TRBD1 (5 bases). Per germline, CDR1 MNHEY and CDR2 SVGAGI. V lost 2 bases, J lost 8 bases, and 9 bases lay in between. CDR3 length: 12 amino acids. The CDR3 nucleotides are TGTGCCAGCAGTTACCCCACAGGAGAAGCTTTCTTT. Protein: CASSYPTGEAFF.

The J gene is TRBJ2-1, the V gene TRBV6-5, with unresolved D. Trimming shortened V by 3 bases and J by 3 bases, and 6 bases separated the two germline ends. The CDR3 runs 13 residues. Germline V CDR1 and CDR2: MNHEY, SVGAGI. The CDR3 DNA sequence: TGTGCCAGCAGTTATAGGGACTACAATGAGCAGTTCTTC. Translating it yields CASSYRDYNEQFF.

The V and J genes are TRBV11-2 and TRBJ2-3; D may be TRBD2 (5 bases). Germline V gives CDR1 SGHAT, CDR2 FQNNGV. Trimming removed 5 bases at V and 6 bases at J, with 15 bases between. This CDR3 is built from 14 residues. The CDR3 spells CASSPGGSRDTQYF. CDR3 DNA: TGTGCCAGCAGCCCAGGAGGTAGCCGGGATACGCAGTATTTT.

The rearrangement links TRBV9 to TRBJ1-5; TRBD1 might be the D (5 bases). V lost 0 bases and J lost 1, with 8 bases in between. Germline V gene sequence: CDR1 SGDLS, CDR2 YYNGEE. This CDR3 is 15 amino acids long. CDR3 nucleotide sequence: TGTGCCAGCAGCGTAGAATCAGGGAGCAATCAGCCCCAGCATTTT. Encoded protein: CASSVESGSNQPQHF.

In its sample, this clone was seen a few times. The CDR3: CASSQVEGSTDTQYF. The DNA of the CDR3 is TGTGCCAGCAGCCAAGTCGAGGGAAGCACAGATACGCAGTATTTT. This chain joins TRBV4-2 and TRBJ2-3; a possible D gene is TRBD2 (5 bases). V lost 1 base and J lost 0, with 8 bases in between. This CDR3 comprises 15 residues. Germline V gives CDR1 LGHNA, CDR2 YNFKEQ.

V gene TRBV5-5 combines with J gene TRBJ2-7; tentatively, D is TRBD1 (6 bases). Germline loops: CDR1 SGHKS, CDR2 YYEKEE (reference sequence). This CDR3 is built from 15 residues. V was cut by 6 bases and J by 2 bases, with 18 bases left in between. The CDR3 protein is CASTLYRDIAYEQYF. The CDR3, as DNA: TGTGCCAGCACCCTATACCGGGACATAGCCTACGAGCAGTACTTC.

V and J are TRBV4-3 and TRBJ1-6; 7 bases fit TRBD1. The CDR3 extends over 15 amino acids. Trimming removed 2 bases from V and 9 bases from J; junction bases left unmatched: 7. Germline CDR1 LGHNA, CDR2 YSLEER. DNA for the CDR3: TGCGCCAGCAGCCAAAATGACAGGGAGGGTTCACCCCTCCACTTT. It encodes CASSQNDREGSPLHF.

The J gene is TRBJ2-3, the V gene TRBV11-2, with 9 bases lining up with TRBD1. With 0 bases clipped from V and 10 bases from J, the junction kept 14 bases outside the gene matches. The CDR3 is 17 residues long. Per germline, CDR1 SGHAT and CDR2 FQNNGV. CDR3 in DNA: TGTGCCAGCAGCTTAGAGGGGGACAGGGCAGCTCGTAGGGCGCAGTATTTT. It yields the protein CASSLEGDRAARRAQYF.

The V and J genes are TRBV6-4 and TRBJ2-3; possibly TRBD2 for D (6 bases). This CDR3 spans 15 amino acids. Trimming shortened V by 3 bases and J by 0 bases, and 10 bases separated the two germline ends. Germline V CDR1 and CDR2: MRHNA, SNTAGT. The CDR3 sequence: CASSEYAGSTDTQYF. The CDR3 DNA reads as TGTGCCAGCAGTGAGTATGCGGGAAGCACAGATACGCAGTATTTT.

The V call is TRBV10-2, the J call TRBJ2-7, with D possibly being TRBD1 or TRBD2 (5 bases each). The CDR3 is made up of 9 amino acids. V lost 8 bases, J lost 6 bases, and 5 bases lay in between. The germline V gene encodes CDR1 WSHSY and CDR2 SAAADI. The CDR3 DNA reads as TGCGCCAGCGGGGGCGAGCAGTACTTC. Protein: CASGGEQYF.

V is TRBV28 and J is TRBJ2-7; 7 bases are a match to TRBD2. The germline gives CDR1 MDHEN, CDR2 SYDVKM. V dropped 4 bases and J dropped 6; count of bases not matched to a gene: 3. CDR3 size: 12 residues. The CDR3 region is CASSWGLSEQYF. The CDR3, as DNA: TGTGCCAGCAGTTGGGGACTATCCGAGCAGTACTTC.

There are a few counts of this clone. The chain employs TRBV27 and TRBJ2-5; 11 bases map to TRBD2. CDR1 is MNHEY and CDR2 is SMNVEV in the germline V gene (reference sequence). The CDR3 runs to 14 residues. Trimming took 6 bases from V and 5 from J; bases not matched to a gene: 5. The CDR3 region is CASSLTSGSETQYF. CDR3 nucleotide sequence: TGTGCCAGCAGCCTCACTAGCGGGAGTGAGACCCAGTACTTC.

This clone has only one observation. The chain links TRBV6-5 to TRBJ2-7; TRBD1 matches at 8 bases. Trimming removed 6 bases from V and 3 bases from J; junction bases left unmatched: 10. The CDR3 length is 15 residues. CDR1 and CDR2 (germline): MNHEY, SVGAGI. CDR3 protein: CASSTGQGNVYEQYF. The CDR3, as DNA: TGTGCCAGCAGCACCGGACAGGGTAATGTCTACGAGCAGTACTTC.

V gene TRBV15 combines with J gene TRBJ1-2; a weak D match, TRBD1 (5 bases). The CDR3 spans 18 residues. Between the trimmed V and J ends, which lost 0 bases and 5 bases, there was a span of 22 bases. Germline V gene lookup returns CDR1 LNHNV and CDR2 YYDKDF (reference sequence). CDR3 in amino acids: CATSRDLRQPSPPYGYTF. The CDR3 region has the DNA TGTGCCACCAGCAGAGACCTGAGACAGCCCTCCCCTCCATATGGCTACACCTTC.

The CDR3 here is CASSELTGSEPQHF. The CDR3 nucleotides read TGTGCCAGCAGTGAACTCACAGGCTCCGAGCCCCAGCATTTT. The gene calls are TRBV6-1 and TRBJ1-5, with a possible D match to TRBD1 (5 bases). CDR1 is MNHNS, CDR2 SASEGT, per germline. V lost 2 bases and J lost 8, with 13 bases in between. The CDR3 is 14 residues long.

This clone was seen more than once but under ten times. The chain uses TRBV7-9 and TRBJ2-5, with 7 bases that match TRBD2. Per germline, CDR1 SEHNR and CDR2 FQNEAQ (reference sequence). Germline trimming cut 2 bases from V and 5 bases from J; bases unmatched to any gene: 5. The length of the CDR3 is 14 residues. The CDR3 nucleotides read TGTGCCAGCAGCTTAAGTTACGGGGGGGAGACCCAGTACTTC. Translation: CASSLSYGGETQYF.

This clone is a singleton in its sample. The chain couples TRBV7-9 to TRBJ2-1; D is ambiguous. Trimming shortened V by 2 bases and J by 8 bases, and 7 bases separated the two germline ends. The germline V gene encodes CDR1 SEHNR and CDR2 FQNEAQ (reference sequence). The CDR3 is 12 residues long. Here the CDR3 reads CASSLRWDEQFF. The CDR3 DNA reads as TGTGCCAGCAGCTTAAGATGGGATGAGCAGTTCTTC.

A word on this clone: Germline is not matched at one junction end, which may reflect a read error. This sample includes further DNA sequences coding for the same CDR3. The gene calls are TRBV5-4 and TRBJ2-7, with a weak D call TRBD1 (6 bases). The CDR3 has 15 amino acids. Germline V CDR1 and CDR2: SGHNT, YYREEE (reference sequence). The CDR3 DNA reads as TGCGCCAGCAGCCAAGTAGGAGCAGGGGAACACGAGCAGTACTTC. Protein sequence: CASSQVGAGEHEQYF.

This clone was recorded once. The chain carries TRBV5-4 and TRBJ2-1, with D unclear. The germline CDR1 and CDR2 sequences are SGHNT and YYREEE (reference sequence). The CDR3 sequence is 11 residues long. V was pared by 3 bases and J by 10 bases, with 8 bases between. The CDR3 reads CASSSRWEQFF. CDR3 DNA sequence: TGTGCCAGCAGCTCTCGGTGGGAGCAGTTCTTC. Together with reference TRBV5-4 and TRBJ2-1, the CDR3 gives the full variable domain: ETGVTQSPTHLIKTRGQQVTLRCSSQSGHNTVSWYQQALGQGPQFIFQYYREEENGRGNFPPRFSGLQFPNYSSELNVNALELDDSALYLCASSSRWEQFFGPGTRLTVL.

This chain joins TRBV28 and TRBJ1-1, with TRBD1 as a possible D gene (5 bases). Trimming pared 6 bases from V and 2 bases from J, leaving 19 bases between. The CDR3 runs 16 residues. Germline V CDR1 and CDR2: MDHEN, SYDVKM. CDR3 sequence: CASRISGFSANTEAFF. DNA for the CDR3: TGTGCCAGCAGAATCTCAGGGTTCTCGGCAAACACTGAAGCTTTCTTT.

The chain carries TRBV4-1 and TRBJ2-7, with 10 bases lining up with TRBD1. Per germline, CDR1 MGHRA and CDR2 YSYEKL. This CDR3 has 14 residues. V was clipped by 1 base and J by 5 bases; unmatched bases: 2. Here the CDR3 reads CASSQGQGADEQYF. DNA of the CDR3: TGCGCCAGCAGCCAAGGACAGGGGGCGGACGAGCAGTACTTC.

Remarks on this clone: A much larger clone sits a single nucleotide away, making a read error possible. The rearrangement joins TRBV6-4 to TRBJ2-2; D remains ambiguous. V lost 2 bases, J lost 4 bases, and 5 bases lay in between. In germline, CDR1 is MRHNA, CDR2 SNTAGT. The CDR3 totals 13 residues. The CDR3 bases are TGTGCCAGCAGTGACAGGGCCACCGGGGAGCTGTTTTTT. It yields the protein CASSDRATGELFF.

The chain couples TRBV5-6 to TRBJ1-1, with unresolved D. The germline gives CDR1 SGHDT, CDR2 YYEEEE. Trimming stripped 4 bases from V and 5 bases from J, with 12 bases between. CDR3 length: 13 residues. The CDR3 sequence: CASSALRGTEAFF. CDR3 in DNA: TGTGCCAGCAGCGCGCTCCGAGGGACTGAAGCTTTCTTT. The variable domain in full, completed from reference TRBV5-6 and TRBJ1-1, reads DAGVTQSPTHLIKTRGQQVTLRCSPKSGHDTVSWYQQALGQGPQFIFQYYEEEERQRGNFPDRFSGHQFPNYSSELNVNALLLGDSALYLCASSALRGTEAFFGQGTRLTVV.